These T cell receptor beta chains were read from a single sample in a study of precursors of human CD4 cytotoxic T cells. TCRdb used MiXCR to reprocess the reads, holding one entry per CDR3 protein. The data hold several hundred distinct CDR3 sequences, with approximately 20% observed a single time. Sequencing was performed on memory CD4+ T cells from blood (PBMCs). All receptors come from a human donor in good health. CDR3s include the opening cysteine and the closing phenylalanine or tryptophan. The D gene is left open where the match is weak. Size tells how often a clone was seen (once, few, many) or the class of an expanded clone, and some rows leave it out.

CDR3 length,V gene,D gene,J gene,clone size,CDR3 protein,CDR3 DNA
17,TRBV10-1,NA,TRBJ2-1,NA,CASSESFLGTTRDEQFF,TGCGCCAGCAGTGAGTCGTTTTTGGGGACGACGCGGGATGAGCAGTTCTTC
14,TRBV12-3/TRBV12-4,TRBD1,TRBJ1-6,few,CASRKGQGNSPLHF,TGTGCCAGCAGAAAGGGACAGGGTAATTCACCCCTCCACTTT
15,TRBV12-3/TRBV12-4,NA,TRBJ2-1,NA,CASSPTNGGVGEQFF,TGTGCCAGCAGTCCCACAAACGGGGGAGTCGGGGAGCAGTTCTTC
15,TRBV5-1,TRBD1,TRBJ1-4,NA,CACSLYPGQGEKLFF,TGCGCCTGCAGCTTATACCCGGGACAGGGTGAAAAACTGTTTTTT
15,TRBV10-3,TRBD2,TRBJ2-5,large,CAISESSGLGETQYF,TGTGCCATCAGTGAGTCCTCGGGACTAGGAGAGACCCAGTACTTC
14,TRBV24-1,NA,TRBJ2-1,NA,CATSGLTGAREQFF,TGTGCCACCAGTGGGTTAACGGGAGCAAGGGAGCAGTTCTTC
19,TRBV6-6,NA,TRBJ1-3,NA,CASSYLGLREWDSRNTIYF,TGTGCCAGCAGTTACTTAGGACTCAGGGAGTGGGACTCTAGAAACACCATATATTTT
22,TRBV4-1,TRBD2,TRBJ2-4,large,CASSSGLAGGPSRGEGKNIQYF,TGCGCCAGCAGTTCCGGACTAGCGGGAGGACCCTCCCGGGGCGAAGGCAAAAACATTCAGTACTTC
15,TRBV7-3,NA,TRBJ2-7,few,CASSLLVTSNSEQYF,TGTGCCAGCAGCTTATTAGTGACTAGTAACTCGGAGCAGTACTTC
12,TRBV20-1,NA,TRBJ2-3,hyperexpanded,CSARDHGDTQYF,TGCAGTGCTAGAGATCACGGCGATACGCAGTATTTT
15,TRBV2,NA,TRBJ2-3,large,CASSEESRAADTQYF,TGTGCCAGCAGTGAAGAAAGCAGGGCCGCAGATACGCAGTATTTT
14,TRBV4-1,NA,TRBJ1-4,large,CASSQGRVREKLFF,TGCGCCAGCAGCCAAGGCAGGGTTAGGGAAAAACTGTTTTTT
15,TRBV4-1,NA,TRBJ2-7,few,CASSQAQAAPYEQYF,TGCGCCAGCAGCCAAGCCCAGGCTGCACCTTACGAGCAGTACTTC
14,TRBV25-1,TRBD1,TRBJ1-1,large,CASYRGGGNTEAFF,TGTGCCAGCTACAGGGGCGGTGGAAACACTGAAGCTTTCTTT
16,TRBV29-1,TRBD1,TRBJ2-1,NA,CSVSPGQGISYNEQFF,TGCAGCGTTTCTCCGGGACAGGGTATATCCTACAATGAGCAGTTCTTC
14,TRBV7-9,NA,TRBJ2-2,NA,CASSLGANTGELFF,TGTGCCAGCAGCTTAGGTGCGAACACCGGGGAGCTGTTTTTT
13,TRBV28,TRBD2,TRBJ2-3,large,CATHGGGVDTQYF,TGTGCCACCCACGGGGGGGGCGTAGATACGCAGTATTTT
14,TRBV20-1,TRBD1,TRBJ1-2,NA,CSAGQGAKLYDYTF,TGCAGTGCTGGACAGGGGGCAAAACTCTATGACTACACCTTC
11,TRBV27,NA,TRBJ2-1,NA,CASSLFHEQFF,TGTGCCAGCAGCCTCTTTCATGAGCAGTTCTTC
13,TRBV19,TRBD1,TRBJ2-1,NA,CASSLTGSNEQFF,TGTGCCAGTAGTTTGACAGGGAGCAATGAGCAGTTCTTC
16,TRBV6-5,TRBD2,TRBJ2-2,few,CASSSLAGGSTGELFF,TGTGCCAGCAGTTCACTAGCGGGAGGGAGTACCGGGGAGCTGTTTTTT
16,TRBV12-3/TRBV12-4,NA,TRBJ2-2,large,CASSLALMGVTGELFF,TGTGCCAGCAGTTTAGCCTTGATGGGTGTGACCGGGGAGCTGTTTTTT
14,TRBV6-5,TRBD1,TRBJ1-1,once,CASSWKDRGTEAFF,TGTGCCAGCAGTTGGAAGGACAGGGGCACTGAAGCTTTCTTT
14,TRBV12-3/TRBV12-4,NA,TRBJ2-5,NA,CASSLRRRQETQYF,TGTGCCAGCAGTTTAAGGAGGAGACAAGAGACCCAGTACTTC
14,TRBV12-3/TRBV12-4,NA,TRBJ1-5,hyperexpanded,CASSLGGGGQPQHF,TGTGCCAGCAGTTTAGGGGGGGGAGGTCAGCCCCAGCATTTT
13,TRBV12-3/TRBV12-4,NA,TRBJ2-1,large,CASRWGRYNEQFF,TGTGCCAGCCGGTGGGGGCGCTACAATGAGCAGTTCTTC
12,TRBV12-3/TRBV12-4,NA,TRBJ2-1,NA,CASSPTAHEQFF,TGTGCCAGCAGCCCGACTGCCCATGAGCAGTTCTTC
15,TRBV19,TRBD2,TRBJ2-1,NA,CASSRLSGRAHEQFF,TGTGCCAGTAGTAGGTTGAGCGGGAGGGCCCATGAGCAGTTCTTC
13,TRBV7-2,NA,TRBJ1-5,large,CASSLYRDQPQHF,TGTGCCAGCAGCTTATACAGAGATCAGCCCCAGCATTTT
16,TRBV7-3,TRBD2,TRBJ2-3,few,CASSLRLAGPSDTQYF,TGTGCCAGCAGTTTAAGACTAGCGGGACCGTCGGATACGCAGTATTTT
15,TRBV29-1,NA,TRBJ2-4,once,CSANKDGIAKNIQYF,TGCAGCGCCAACAAAGACGGAATAGCCAAAAACATTCAGTACTTC
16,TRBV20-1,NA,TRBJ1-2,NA,CSARGLVAGVNYGYTF,TGCAGTGCTAGAGGGCTGGTGGCAGGGGTTAACTATGGCTACACCTTC
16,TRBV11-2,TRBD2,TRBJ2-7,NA,CASSLVGISGGYEQYF,TGTGCCAGCAGCTTGGTTGGGATTAGCGGGGGCTACGAGCAGTACTTC
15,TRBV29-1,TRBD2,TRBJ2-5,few,CSVRLAGGIQETQYF,TGCAGCGTTCGGCTAGCGGGAGGTATACAAGAGACCCAGTACTTC
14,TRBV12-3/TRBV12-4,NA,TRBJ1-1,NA,CASRARGANTEAFF,TGTGCCAGCAGGGCCCGGGGGGCGAACACTGAAGCTTTCTTT
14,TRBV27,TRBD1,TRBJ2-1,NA,CASSFWDSHNEQFF,TGTGCCAGCAGTTTCTGGGACAGTCACAATGAGCAGTTCTTC
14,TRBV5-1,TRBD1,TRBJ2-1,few,CASSAGTEQGEQFF,TGCGCCAGCAGCGCCGGGACGGAACAGGGGGAGCAGTTCTTC
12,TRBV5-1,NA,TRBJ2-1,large,CASSSLENEQFF,TGCGCCAGCAGCTCATTAGAGAATGAGCAGTTCTTC
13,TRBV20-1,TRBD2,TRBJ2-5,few,CSARTSGEETQYF,TGCAGTGCTAGAACTAGCGGGGAAGAGACCCAGTACTTC
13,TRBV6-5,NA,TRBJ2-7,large,CASSYSDSYEQYF,TGTGCCAGCAGTTACTCGGATTCCTACGAGCAGTACTTC
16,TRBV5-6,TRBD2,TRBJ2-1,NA,CASSPKSSGPYNEQFF,TGTGCCAGCAGCCCAAAATCTAGCGGACCTTACAATGAGCAGTTCTTC
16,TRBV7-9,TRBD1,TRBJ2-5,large,CASSSGTGSSQETQYF,TGTGCCAGCAGCTCCGGGACAGGGAGTAGCCAAGAGACCCAGTACTTC
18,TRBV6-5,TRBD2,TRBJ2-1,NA,CASSGQGVLAGAYNEQFF,TGTGCCAGCAGTGGACAGGGTGTTCTAGCGGGAGCCTACAATGAGCAGTTCTTC
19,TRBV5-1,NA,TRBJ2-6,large,CASSLVRFREGYGANVLTF,TGCGCCAGCAGCCTCGTTCGTTTCAGGGAAGGTTACGGGGCCAACGTCCTGACTTTC
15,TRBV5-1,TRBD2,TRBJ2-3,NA,CASSLGLAGLDTQYF,TGCGCCAGCAGCTTGGGACTAGCGGGATTAGATACGCAGTATTTT
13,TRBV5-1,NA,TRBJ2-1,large,CASSLDRYNEQFF,TGCGCCAGCAGCTTGGACAGGTACAATGAGCAGTTCTTC
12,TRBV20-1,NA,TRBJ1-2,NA,CSAHSPNYGYTF,TGCAGTGCGCACAGTCCTAACTATGGCTACACCTTC
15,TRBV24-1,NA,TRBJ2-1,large,CATKVMGLEGDEQFF,TGTGCCACCAAGGTGATGGGCCTTGAAGGCGATGAGCAGTTCTTC
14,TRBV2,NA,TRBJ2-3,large,CASKPLGGTDTQYF,TGTGCCAGCAAGCCTCTCGGAGGGACAGATACGCAGTATTTT
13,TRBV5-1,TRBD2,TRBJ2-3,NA,CASSREVTDTQYF,TGCGCCAGCAGCCGGGAGGTAACAGATACGCAGTATTTT
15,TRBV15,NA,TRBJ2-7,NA,CATSRASRSTYEQYF,TGTGCCACCAGCAGAGCTTCACGAAGTACCTACGAGCAGTACTTC
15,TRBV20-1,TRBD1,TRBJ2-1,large,CSARESRGLNDEQFF,TGCAGTGCTAGAGAAAGCAGGGGGCTGAACGATGAGCAGTTCTTC
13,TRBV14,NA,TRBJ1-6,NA,CASSPQHMSPLHF,TGTGCCAGCAGCCCCCAGCATATGTCACCCCTCCACTTT
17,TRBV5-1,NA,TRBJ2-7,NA,CASSLDAGISSPYEQYF,TGCGCCAGCAGCTTGGATGCAGGGATCTCTTCCCCCTACGAGCAGTACTTC
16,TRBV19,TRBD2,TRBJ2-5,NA,CASSIQGSGKQETQYF,TGTGCCAGTAGTATACAAGGTAGCGGGAAGCAAGAGACCCAGTACTTC